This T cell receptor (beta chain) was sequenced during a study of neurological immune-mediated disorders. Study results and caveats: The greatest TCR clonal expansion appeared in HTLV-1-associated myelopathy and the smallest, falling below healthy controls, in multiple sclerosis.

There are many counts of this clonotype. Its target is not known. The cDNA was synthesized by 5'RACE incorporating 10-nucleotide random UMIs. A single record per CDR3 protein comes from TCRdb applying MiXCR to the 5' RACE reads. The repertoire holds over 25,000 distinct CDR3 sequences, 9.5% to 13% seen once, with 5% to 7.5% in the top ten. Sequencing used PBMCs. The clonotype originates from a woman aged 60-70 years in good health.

The CDR3 bases are TGTGCCAGCAGCCCTTGGGAGGGGGCCAGGTCCTACGAGCAGTACTTC. Its protein product is CASSPWEGARSYEQYF. The V gene is TRBV9, the J gene TRBJ2-7; D possibly uses TRBD1 or TRBD2 (7 bases each). The CDR3 is 16 amino acids. Germline-derived CDR1 and CDR2 are SGDLS and YYNGEE. V lost 4 bases, J lost 1 base, and 18 bases lay in between.